The 32 T cell receptor beta chains given below trace back to one sample, sequenced in a study of shared clonotypes between healthy human individuals. The data were produced by immunoSEQ multiplex PCR, yet TCRdb's version contains in-frame clones alone and is incomplete. This sample has millions of clones, with just under 95% found just once. The naive CD8 fraction comprised CD45RO-negative cells positively selected for CCR7 and excluded terminally differentiated effector memory CD45RA+ cells. The sequencing input was naive CD8+ T cells sorted from blood. The receptors here all came from a young man in good health.

V and J are TRBV4-1 and TRBJ1-1; D is possibly TRBD1 (6 bases). In germline, CDR1 is MGHRA, CDR2 YSYEKL. The V end lost 8 bases, the J end lost 2 bases, and 21 bases lay between the germline ends. The CDR3 covers 16 residues. The CDR3 protein is CASLLAAGALNTEAFF. DNA of the CDR3: TGCGCCAGCTTATTAGCGGCGGGGGCGTTAAACACTGAAGCTTTCTTT.

V is TRBV28 and J is TRBJ2-3, with D possibly matching TRBD1 (5 bases). The CDR3 extends over 16 amino acids. Germline values: CDR1 MDHEN, CDR2 SYDVKM. V gave up 1 base and J gave up 4 bases, with 15 bases separating them. CDR3 residues: CASSLSGKGISDTQYF. DNA for the CDR3: TGTGCCAGCAGTTTATCTGGGAAGGGGATCTCAGATACGCAGTATTTT.

The V gene is TRBV19, the J gene TRBJ2-5; TRBD1 aligns across 7 bases. CDR1 is LNHDA, CDR2 SQIVND, per germline (reference sequence). V lost 6 bases, J lost 0 bases, and 7 bases stayed unmatched. This CDR3 spans 15 amino acids. The CDR3 coding sequence is TGTGCCAGTAGGAGGGACAGAGTGTACCAAGAGACCCAGTACTTC. Encoded protein: CASRRDRVYQETQYF.

CDR3 loop: CASSSRESYEQYF. Written as DNA, the CDR3 is TGTGCCAGCAGTTCCCGGGAGTCCTACGAGCAGTACTTC. V usage is TRBV6-5 and J usage is TRBJ2-7, with a possible D match to TRBD2 (6 bases). The CDR3 extends over 13 amino acids. V was pared by 4 bases and J by 1 base, with 8 bases between. Germline loops: CDR1 MNHEY, CDR2 SVGAGI.

Here the CDR3 reads CASSDLDHEQYF. CDR3 DNA: TGTGCCAGCAGTGATCTGGACCACGAGCAGTACTTC. The chain is built from TRBV2 and TRBJ2-7; D call uncertain. Trimming stripped 3 bases from V and 5 bases from J, with 8 bases between. This CDR3 comprises 12 residues. CDR1 is SNHLY and CDR2 is FYNNEI in the germline V gene. The variable domain in full, completed from reference TRBV2 and TRBJ2-7, reads EPEVTQTPSHQVTQMGQEVILRCVPISNHLYFYWYRQILGQKVEFLVSFYNNEISEKSEIFDDQFSVERPDGSNFTLKIRSTKLEDSAMYFCASSDLDHEQYFGPGTRLTVT.

This clone is a singleton in its sample. This same CDR3 is encoded by further DNA sequences in the sample. V gene TRBV25-1 combines with J gene TRBJ2-7; D is ambiguous. V was clipped by 7 bases and J by 0 bases, with 4 bases between them. Germline lookup yields CDR1 MGHDK and CDR2 SYGVNS. This CDR3 comprises 11 residues. The CDR3 spells CASTDSYEQYF. The CDR3, as DNA: TGTGCCAGCACCGACTCCTACGAGCAGTACTTC.

The J gene is TRBJ1-1, the V gene TRBV27; D remains unclear. V was clipped by 3 bases and J by 3 bases, with 11 bases between them. Germline V CDR1 and CDR2: MNHEY, SMNVEV (reference sequence). The CDR3 runs to 14 residues. DNA of the CDR3: TGTGCCAGCAGTTTCCTTGGCAGTGACACTGAAGCTTTCTTT. Its protein product is CASSFLGSDTEAFF.

In this sample, this clone turned up once. DNA of the CDR3: TGCGCCAGCAGTGAGTCGGACTACCGTCAAGAGACCCAGTACTTC. Translating gives CASSESDYRQETQYF. The chain combines TRBV10-2 with TRBJ2-5; TRBD2 is a possible D gene (6 bases). The germline gives CDR1 WSHSY, CDR2 SAAADI. Trimming left V 0 bases short and J 2 bases short, with 10 bases between. The CDR3 contains 15 residues.

J is TRBJ2-2 and V is TRBV7-2; no firm D call. V was clipped by 4 bases and J by 4 bases, with 4 bases between them. Germline V gene data show CDR1 as SGHTA and CDR2 as FQGNSA. The CDR3 contains 12 residues. The CDR3 coding sequence is TGTGCCAGCAGCTCCCTCACCGGGGAGCTGTTTTTT. It yields the protein CASSSLTGELFF.

The rearrangement joins TRBV6-1 to TRBJ1-6; the D is unclear. The CDR3 totals 11 residues. Trimming shortened V by 3 bases and J by 8 bases, and 2 bases separated the two germline ends. The germline V gene encodes CDR1 MNHNS and CDR2 SASEGT. CDR3 DNA: TGTGCCAGCAGTGATTATTCACCCCTCCACTTT. Translating gives CASSDYSPLHF.

The V and J genes are TRBV30 and TRBJ2-3, with 11 bases aligning to TRBD2. V lost 3 bases to trimming and J lost 4 bases; unmatched junction nucleotides: 3. The CDR3 covers 14 residues. Germline V gives CDR1 GTSNPN, CDR2 SVGIG (reference sequence). In DNA form, the CDR3 reads TGTGCCTGGAGACTAGCGGGAGAGGCAGATACGCAGTATTTT. It encodes CAWRLAGEADTQYF.

The chain uses TRBV29-1 and TRBJ2-5; D assignment may be TRBD1 or TRBD2 (6 bases each). CDR1 is SQVTM, CDR2 ANQGSEA, per germline. This CDR3 is built from 16 residues. Trimming shortened V by 6 bases and J by 0 bases, and 20 bases separated the two germline ends. This CDR3 is CSVAGGQREYQETQYF. CDR3 coding DNA: TGCAGCGTGGCTGGGGGGCAGAGGGAGTACCAAGAGACCCAGTACTTC. The full variable domain, with the rest looked up from reference TRBV29-1 and TRBJ2-5, is SAVISQKPSRDICQRGTSLTIQCQVDSQVTMMFWYRQQPGQSLTLIATANQGSEATYESGFVIDKFPISRPNLTFSTLTVSNMSPEDSSIYLCSVAGGQREYQETQYFGPGTRLLVL.

The chain is built from TRBV27 and TRBJ2-1; 9 bases line up with TRBD2. This CDR3 region has 15 residues. V lost 6 bases and J lost 0; bases outside the gene matches: 3. CDR1 is MNHEY and CDR2 is SMNVEV in the germline V gene (reference sequence). CDR3 nucleotides: TGTGCCAGCAGCCGCGGGAGGGCCTCCTACAATGAGCAGTTCTTC. This codes for CASSRGRASYNEQFF.

Only one count was recorded for this clone. Other nucleotide sequences from this sample produce the same CDR3. V is TRBV9 and J is TRBJ2-3; D remains unclear. Germline lookup yields CDR1 SGDLS and CDR2 YYNGEE. The CDR3 extends over 13 amino acids. V dropped 5 bases and J dropped 1 base, with 8 bases sitting between them. The CDR3 protein is CASSPGGTDTQYF. The CDR3 nucleotides read TGTGCCAGCAGTCCAGGAGGCACAGATACGCAGTATTTT.

The chain is built from TRBV5-5 and TRBJ2-1, with D hard to call. V was pared by 1 base and J by 3 bases, with 5 bases between. Germline V gene data show CDR1 as SGHKS and CDR2 as YYEKEE (reference sequence). The CDR3 consists of 13 residues. Here the CDR3 reads CASSLSSYNEQFF. CDR3 nucleotide sequence: TGTGCCAGCAGCTTGTCTAGCTACAATGAGCAGTTCTTC.

The gene calls are TRBV6-5 and TRBJ2-3; no firm D call. The CDR3 is made up of 15 amino acids. From germline, CDR1 is MNHEY and CDR2 SVGAGI. The V and J ends lost 0 bases and 6 bases respectively, with 13 bases between them. CDR3: CASSYSGDFSDTQYF. The CDR3, as DNA: TGTGCCAGCAGTTACTCCGGTGACTTTAGTGATACGCAGTATTTT.

This chain joins TRBV14 and TRBJ1-1; 11 bases fit TRBD1. This CDR3 contains 16 residues. After removal of 3 bases from V and 1 base from J, the junction contained 4 bases not matched to a gene. Germline-derived CDR1 and CDR2 are SGHDN and FVKESK. The CDR3 bases are TGTGCCAGCAGCCACGGACAGGGGGCCTGGAACACTGAAGCTTTCTTT. Residues: CASSHGQGAWNTEAFF. The full variable domain, completed using reference TRBV14 and TRBJ1-1, is EAGVTQFPSHSVIEKGQTVTLRCDPISGHDNLYWYRRVMGKEIKFLLHFVKESKQDESGMPNNRFLAERTGGTYSTLKVQPAELEDSGVYFCASSHGQGAWNTEAFFGQGTRLTVV.

The chain employs TRBV29-1 and TRBJ1-1; D unclear. CDR3 size: 14 residues. Looked up from germline, CDR1 is SQVTM and CDR2 is ANQGSEA. Trimming pared 5 bases from V and 0 bases from J, leaving 13 bases between. The CDR3 DNA reads as TGCAGCGTTCCGCAGAGCACACTGAACACTGAAGCTTTCTTT. Translating it yields CSVPQSTLNTEAFF. The variable domain in full, with the rest retrieved from reference TRBV29-1 and TRBJ1-1, is SAVISQKPSRDICQRGTSLTIQCQVDSQVTMMFWYRQQPGQSLTLIATANQGSEATYESGFVIDKFPISRPNLTFSTLTVSNMSPEDSSIYLCSVPQSTLNTEAFFGQGTRLTVV.

The rearrangement uses TRBV7-9 and TRBJ1-1, with D uncertain. This CDR3 region has 15 residues. Germline V gene data show CDR1 as SEHNR and CDR2 as FQNEAQ (reference sequence). V was pared by 1 base and J by 0 bases, with 9 bases between. The CDR3 loop reads CASSLGRKMNTEAFF. CDR3 nucleotide sequence: TGTGCCAGCAGCTTAGGCAGAAAGATGAACACTGAAGCTTTCTTT.

In this sample, this clone turned up once. The V gene is TRBV27, the J gene TRBJ1-5; 7 bases map to TRBD1. The CDR3 consists of 15 residues. The germline V gene has CDR1 MNHEY and CDR2 SMNVEV (reference sequence). With 3 bases clipped from V and 6 bases from J, the junction kept 8 bases outside the gene matches. CDR3 nucleotides: TGTGCCAGCAGTTTGGCATCAGGGGGTGGTCAGCCCCAGCATTTT. It encodes CASSLASGGGQPQHF.

This clone has a handful of counts. This chain links TRBV29-1 with TRBJ1-1, with unresolved D. The germline V and J ends were trimmed by 8 bases and 4 bases, with 17 bases remaining between them. The CDR3 is made up of 13 amino acids. From germline, CDR1 is SQVTM and CDR2 ANQGSEA. The DNA of the CDR3 is TGCAGCCCCTGGGTGGCAGGAGGCACTGAAGCTTTCTTT. Translated: CSPWVAGGTEAFF.

The chain links TRBV11-3 to TRBJ2-1, with 7 bases identical to TRBD2. The CDR3 contains 16 residues. The germline gives CDR1 SGHNT, CDR2 YENEEA. The V gene end was trimmed by 5 bases and the J gene end by 7 bases; junction bases not matched to a gene: 14. Here the CDR3 DNA reads TGTGCCAGCAGCCCTTCTCGGGAGGCCTGGGGAAATGAGCAGTTCTTC. Its protein product is CASSPSREAWGNEQFF.

The rearrangement uses TRBV5-4 and TRBJ2-7, with TRBD1 matching 7 bases. J lost 2 bases, V lost 0 bases, and 8 bases had no gene match. From germline, CDR1 is SGHNT and CDR2 YYREEE (reference sequence). The CDR3 sequence is 16 residues long. CDR3 protein: CASSLAPDRETYEQYF. CDR3 sequence (DNA): TGTGCCAGCAGCTTGGCCCCAGACAGGGAAACCTACGAGCAGTACTTC.

The J gene is TRBJ2-5, the V gene TRBV19; 8 nucleotides line up with TRBD2. The CDR3 totals 13 residues. Per the germline V gene, CDR1 is LNHDA and CDR2 is SQIVND (reference sequence). V dropped 8 bases and J dropped 5; count of bases not matched to a gene: 7. The CDR3: CASGTGGGETQYF. Written as DNA, the CDR3 is TGTGCCAGTGGTACGGGCGGGGGGGAGACCCAGTACTTC.

This clone has more than one count but fewer than ten. This chain connects TRBV6-1 to TRBJ1-1; D may be TRBD1 (5 bases). The germline gives CDR1 MNHNS, CDR2 SASEGT. V was pared by 4 bases and J by 1 base, with 13 bases between. The CDR3 is made up of 15 amino acids. The CDR3 region is CASSVQGGANTEAFF. DNA of the CDR3: TGTGCCAGCAGTGTCCAGGGTGGAGCGAACACTGAAGCTTTCTTT.

The chain employs TRBV28 and TRBJ1-1; the D is unclear. The germline gives CDR1 MDHEN, CDR2 SYDVKM. This CDR3 contains 13 residues. V was shortened by 7 bases and J by 1 base, with 10 bases between the two germline ends. The CDR3 DNA is TGTGCCAGCATCCTGACACCGAACACTGAAGCTTTCTTT. This sequence encodes CASILTPNTEAFF.

The chain joins TRBV2 to TRBJ2-3, with 12 positions matching TRBD2. From germline, CDR1 is SNHLY and CDR2 FYNNEI. After removal of 8 bases from V and 6 bases from J, the junction contained 9 bases not matched to a gene. The CDR3 extends over 15 amino acids. The CDR3 reads CASFELAGGIDTQYF. The CDR3, as DNA: TGTGCCAGCTTTGAACTAGCGGGAGGTATTGATACGCAGTATTTT.

This clone was seen a few times. Additional DNA sequences in this sample encode the identical CDR3. The CDR3 is CASSADSSYEQYF. The DNA of the CDR3 is TGTGCCAGCAGCGCGGACAGTTCCTACGAGCAGTACTTC. This rearrangement joins TRBV9 to TRBJ2-7; TRBD1 might be the D (6 bases). Trimming stripped 3 bases from V and 1 base from J, with 8 bases between. The CDR3 has 13 amino acids. Germline assignment: CDR1 SGDLS and CDR2 YYNGEE.

The chain recombines TRBV18 with TRBJ2-5; 8 nucleotides align to TRBD2. V lost 3 bases, J lost 2 bases, and 8 bases stayed unmatched. This CDR3 has 16 residues. Germline-derived CDR1 and CDR2 are KGHSH and LQKENI. CDR3 nucleotides: TGTGCCAGCTCACCGACGACTCGGGAGGGTCAAGAGACCCAGTACTTC. This sequence encodes CASSPTTREGQETQYF.

This chain uses TRBV11-2 with TRBJ2-7; D call uncertain. V dropped 5 bases and J dropped 6 bases, with 11 bases sitting between them. CDR1 and CDR2 from the germline V gene are SGHAT and FQNNGV. CDR3 length equals 12 residues. The CDR3: CASSTHGREQYF. As DNA, the CDR3 is TGTGCCAGCAGCACCCATGGGCGCGAGCAGTACTTC.

This clone was counted once. This sequence joins TRBV5-4 and TRBJ2-7; 7 nucleotides line up with TRBD2. V was clipped by 3 bases and J by 9 bases; unmatched bases: 9. Germline V gives CDR1 SGHNT, CDR2 YYREEE (reference sequence). The CDR3 is made up of 13 amino acids. The CDR3 DNA reads TGTGCCAGCAGCTCTATGGGAGGGGACCCGCAGTACTTC. Protein product: CASSSMGGDPQYF.

The chain uses TRBV5-6 and TRBJ2-7; D is possibly TRBD2 (5 bases). The CDR3 loop spans 13 amino acids. Germline CDR1 and CDR2: SGHDT and YYEEEE. The V and J ends lost 2 bases and 5 bases respectively, with 11 bases between them. In DNA, the CDR3 is TGTGCCAGCAGCTTCGGGGTTCCAAACGAGCAGTACTTC. This codes for CASSFGVPNEQYF. The full variable domain, completed using reference TRBV5-6 and TRBJ2-7, is DAGVTQSPTHLIKTRGQQVTLRCSPKSGHDTVSWYQQALGQGPQFIFQYYEEEERQRGNFPDRFSGHQFPNYSSELNVNALLLGDSALYLCASSFGVPNEQYFGPGTRLTVT.